These 2 T cell receptor beta chains share one sample of origin, sequenced in a study of blood T cells in healthy people across ages. The authors ran a second PCR of roughly 7 to 11 cycles using a sample-barcoded 5' primer and a J-beta primer mix. TCRdb recomputed calls from the 5' RACE reads with MiXCR, one row per CDR3 protein. The sample lists about 640,000 distinct CDR3 sequences; 58% were seen once. Specimen: blood. These receptors originate from a man aged 55 to 70 in good health.

The rearrangement uses TRBV12-3 or TRBV12-4 and TRBJ2-3; 8 nucleotides agree with TRBD2. The CDR3 totals 13 residues. V shed 6 bases, J shed 5 bases, and the junction held 4 bases outside the gene matches. CDR3 sequence: CASSPGGVDTQYF. DNA for the CDR3: TGTGCCAGCAGCCCCGGGGGGGTAGATACGCAGTATTTT.

This clonotype was seen ten or more times. The gene calls are TRBV25-1 and TRBJ1-2; D may be TRBD1 (6 bases). Germline V gene lookup returns CDR1 MGHDK and CDR2 SYGVNS. Trimming removed 6 bases from V and 4 bases from J, with 15 bases in between. The CDR3 is 14 amino acids. The CDR3 DNA follows: TGTGCCAGCAGCGCTAGGGGGGGGAGCTATGGCTACACCTTC. It specifies CASSARGGSYGYTF.